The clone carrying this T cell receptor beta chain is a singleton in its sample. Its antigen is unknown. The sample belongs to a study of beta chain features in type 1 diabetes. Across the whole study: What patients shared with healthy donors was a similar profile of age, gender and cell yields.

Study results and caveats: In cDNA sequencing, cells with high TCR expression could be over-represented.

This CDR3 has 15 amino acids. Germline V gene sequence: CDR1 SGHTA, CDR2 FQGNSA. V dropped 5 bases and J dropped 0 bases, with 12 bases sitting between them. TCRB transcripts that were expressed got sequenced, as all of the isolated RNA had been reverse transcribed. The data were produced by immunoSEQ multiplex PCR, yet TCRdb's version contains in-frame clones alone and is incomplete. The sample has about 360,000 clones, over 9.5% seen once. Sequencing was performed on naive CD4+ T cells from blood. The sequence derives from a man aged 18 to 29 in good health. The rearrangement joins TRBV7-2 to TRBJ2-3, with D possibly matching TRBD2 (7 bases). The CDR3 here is CASSRRGASTDTQYF. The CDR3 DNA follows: TGTGCCAGCAGCCGTCGGGGGGCCAGCACAGATACGCAGTATTTT.